This T cell receptor beta chain came from a study of T cell changes during pregnancy in multiple sclerosis. Trimming left V 3 bases short and J 0 bases short, with 5 bases between. CDR1 and CDR2 (germline): SQVTM, ANQGSEA. The CDR3 runs 12 residues. The protocol was immunoSEQ multiplex PCR, while the TCRdb copy is restricted to in-frame clones and leaves out a portion. The sample shows about 80,000 clones, about 92% of them seen only once. The specimen was peripheral blood, collected before pregnancy. The TCR sequence derives from a female donor with multiple sclerosis, enrolled in a pregnancy study. The J gene is TRBJ1-2, the V gene TRBV29-1, with a weak D call TRBD1 (5 bases). The CDR3 protein is CSVDRANYGYTF. The CDR3 DNA sequence: TGCAGCGTTGACAGGGCTAACTATGGCTACACCTTC.